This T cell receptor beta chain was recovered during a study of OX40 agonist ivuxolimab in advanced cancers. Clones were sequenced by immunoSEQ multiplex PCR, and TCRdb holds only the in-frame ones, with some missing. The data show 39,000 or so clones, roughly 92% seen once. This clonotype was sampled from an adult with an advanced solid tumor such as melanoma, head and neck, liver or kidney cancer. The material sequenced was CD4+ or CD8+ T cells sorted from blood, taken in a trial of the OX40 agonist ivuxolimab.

The CDR3 sequence: CASSSVHAYEQYF. The CDR3 coding sequence is TGTGCCAGCAGCTCGGTTCACGCCTACGAGCAGTACTTC. This rearrangement joins TRBV7-8 to TRBJ2-7; D is ambiguous. This CDR3 spans 13 amino acids. Germline loops: CDR1 SGHVS, CDR2 FQNEAQ. The germline V and J ends were trimmed by 4 bases and 2 bases, with 9 bases remaining between them.